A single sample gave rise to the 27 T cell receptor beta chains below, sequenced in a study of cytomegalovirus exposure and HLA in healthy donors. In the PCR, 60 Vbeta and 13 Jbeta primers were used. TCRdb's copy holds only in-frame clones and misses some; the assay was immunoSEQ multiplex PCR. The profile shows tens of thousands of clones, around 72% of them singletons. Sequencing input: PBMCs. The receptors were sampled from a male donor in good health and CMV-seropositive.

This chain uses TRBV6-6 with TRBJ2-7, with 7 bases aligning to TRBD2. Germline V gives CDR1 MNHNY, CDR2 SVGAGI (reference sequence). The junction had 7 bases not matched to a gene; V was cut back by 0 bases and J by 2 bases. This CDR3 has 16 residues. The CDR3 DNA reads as TGTGCCAGCAGTTACTCTTCGGCGGGGGTAACCTACGAGCAGTACTTC. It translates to CASSYSSAGVTYEQYF.

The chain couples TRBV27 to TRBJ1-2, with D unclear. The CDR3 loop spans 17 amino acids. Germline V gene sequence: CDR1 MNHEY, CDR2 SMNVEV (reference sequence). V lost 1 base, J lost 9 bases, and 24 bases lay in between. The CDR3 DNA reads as TGTGCCAGCAGTTTATACTACGTCCCGGGATTTAGTCTTAGCTACACCTTC. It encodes CASSLYYVPGFSLSYTF.

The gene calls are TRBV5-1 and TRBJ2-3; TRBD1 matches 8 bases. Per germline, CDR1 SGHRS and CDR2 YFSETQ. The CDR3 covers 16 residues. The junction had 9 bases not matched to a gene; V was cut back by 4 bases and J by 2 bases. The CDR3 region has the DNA TGCGCCAGCAGCCCGGACAGGGAGGAAGTCACAGATACGCAGTATTTT. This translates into CASSPDREEVTDTQYF.

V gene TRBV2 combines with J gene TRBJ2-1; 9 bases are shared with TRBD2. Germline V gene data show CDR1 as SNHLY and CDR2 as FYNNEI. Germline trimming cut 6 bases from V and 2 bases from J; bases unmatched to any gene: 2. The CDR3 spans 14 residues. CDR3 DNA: TGTGCCAGCAGGAGCGGGAGGACCTACAATGAGCAGTTCTTC. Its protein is CASRSGRTYNEQFF.

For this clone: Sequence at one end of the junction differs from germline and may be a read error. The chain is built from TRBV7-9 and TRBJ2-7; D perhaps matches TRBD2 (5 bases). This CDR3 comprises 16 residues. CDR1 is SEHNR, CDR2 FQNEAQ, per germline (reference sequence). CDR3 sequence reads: CSSSRNPVADFYEQYF. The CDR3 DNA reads TGTTCCAGCAGCCGAAATCCGGTGGCGGACTTCTACGAGCAGTACTTC.

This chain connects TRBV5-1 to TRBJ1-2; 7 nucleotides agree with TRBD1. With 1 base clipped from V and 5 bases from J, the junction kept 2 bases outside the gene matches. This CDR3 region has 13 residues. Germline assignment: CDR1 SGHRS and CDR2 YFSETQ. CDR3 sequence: CASSLTGEYGYTF. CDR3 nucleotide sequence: TGCGCCAGCAGCTTGACAGGGGAATATGGCTACACCTTC. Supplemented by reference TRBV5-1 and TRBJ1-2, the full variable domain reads KAGVTQTPRYLIKTRGQQVTLSCSPISGHRSVSWYQQTPGQGLQFLFEYFSETQRNKGNFPGRFSGRQFSNSRSEMNVSTLELGDSALYLCASSLTGEYGYTFGSGTRLTVV.

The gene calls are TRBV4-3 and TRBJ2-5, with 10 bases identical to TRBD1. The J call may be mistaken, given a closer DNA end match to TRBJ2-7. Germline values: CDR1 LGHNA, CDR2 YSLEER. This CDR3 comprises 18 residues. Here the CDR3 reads CASSQASVGTGAKNEQYF. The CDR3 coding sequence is TGCGCCAGCAGCCAAGCATCGGTTGGGACAGGGGCGAAGAACGAGCAGTACTTC.

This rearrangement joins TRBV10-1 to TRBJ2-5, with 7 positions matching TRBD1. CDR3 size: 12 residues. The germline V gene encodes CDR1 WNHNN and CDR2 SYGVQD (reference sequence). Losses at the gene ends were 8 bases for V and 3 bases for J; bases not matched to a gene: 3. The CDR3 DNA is TGCGCCAGCGGGGACAGTGAAGAGACCCAGTACTTC. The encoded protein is CASGDSEETQYF.

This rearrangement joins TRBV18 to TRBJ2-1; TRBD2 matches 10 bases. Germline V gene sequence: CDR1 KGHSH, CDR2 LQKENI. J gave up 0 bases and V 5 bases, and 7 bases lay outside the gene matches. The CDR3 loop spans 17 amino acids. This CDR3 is CASSKTSGLSSYNEQFF. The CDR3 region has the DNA TGTGCCAGCTCAAAGACTAGCGGGCTGAGCTCCTACAATGAGCAGTTCTTC.

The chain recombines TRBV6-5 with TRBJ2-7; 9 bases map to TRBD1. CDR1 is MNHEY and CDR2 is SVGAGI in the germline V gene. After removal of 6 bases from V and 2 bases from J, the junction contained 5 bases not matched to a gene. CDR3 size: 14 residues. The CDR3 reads CASRQGQGAYEQYF. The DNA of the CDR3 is TGTGCCAGCAGGCAGGGACAGGGAGCCTACGAGCAGTACTTC.

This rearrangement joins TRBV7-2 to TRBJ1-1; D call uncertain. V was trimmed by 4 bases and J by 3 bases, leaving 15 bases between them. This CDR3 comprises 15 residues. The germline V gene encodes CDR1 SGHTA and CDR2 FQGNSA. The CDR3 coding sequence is TGTGCCAGCAGCTCCCAACCGACCGCGGACACTGAAGCTTTCTTT. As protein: CASSSQPTADTEAFF.

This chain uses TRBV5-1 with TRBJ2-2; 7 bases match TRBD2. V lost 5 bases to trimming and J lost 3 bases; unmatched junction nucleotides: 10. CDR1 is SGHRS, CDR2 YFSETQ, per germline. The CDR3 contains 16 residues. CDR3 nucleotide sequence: TGCGCCAGCAGTATCTTCACTAGCGCGTACACCGGGGAGCTGTTTTTT. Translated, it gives CASSIFTSAYTGELFF.

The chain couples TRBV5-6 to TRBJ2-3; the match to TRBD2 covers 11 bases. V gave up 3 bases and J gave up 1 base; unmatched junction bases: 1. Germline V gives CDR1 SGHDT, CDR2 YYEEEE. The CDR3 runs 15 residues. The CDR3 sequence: CASSSLAGGTDTQYF. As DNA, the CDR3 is TGTGCCAGCAGCTCACTAGCGGGGGGCACAGATACGCAGTATTTT.

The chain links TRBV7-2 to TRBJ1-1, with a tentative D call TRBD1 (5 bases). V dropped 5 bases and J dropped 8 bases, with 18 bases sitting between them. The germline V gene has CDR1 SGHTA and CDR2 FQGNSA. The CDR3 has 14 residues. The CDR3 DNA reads TGTGCCAGCAGCCGGGTCGAGACAGCATCCGAAGCTTTCTTT. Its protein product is CASSRVETASEAFF.

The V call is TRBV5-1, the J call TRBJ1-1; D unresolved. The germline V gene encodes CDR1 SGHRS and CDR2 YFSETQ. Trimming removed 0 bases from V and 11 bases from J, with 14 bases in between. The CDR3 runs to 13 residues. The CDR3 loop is CASSLGAGRAAFF. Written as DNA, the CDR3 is TGCGCCAGCAGCTTGGGCGCGGGAAGGGCGGCTTTCTTT.

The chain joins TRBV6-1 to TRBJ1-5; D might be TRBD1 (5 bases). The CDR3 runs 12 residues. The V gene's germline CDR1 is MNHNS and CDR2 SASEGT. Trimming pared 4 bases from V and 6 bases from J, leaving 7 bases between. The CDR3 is CASSGDSQPQHF. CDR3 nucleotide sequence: TGTGCCAGCAGTGGCGACAGTCAGCCCCAGCATTTT.

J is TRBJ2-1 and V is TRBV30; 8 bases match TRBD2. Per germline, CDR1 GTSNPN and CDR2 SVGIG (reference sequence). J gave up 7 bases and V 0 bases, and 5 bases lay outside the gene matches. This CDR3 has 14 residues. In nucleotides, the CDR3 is TGTGCCTGGAGTGTAGGCGGGAGGAGGAATGAGCAGTTCTTC. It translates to CAWSVGGRRNEQFF.

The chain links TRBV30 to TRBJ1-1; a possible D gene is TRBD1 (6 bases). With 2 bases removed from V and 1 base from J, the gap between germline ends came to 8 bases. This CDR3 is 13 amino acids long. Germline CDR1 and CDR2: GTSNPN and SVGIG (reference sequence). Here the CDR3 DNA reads TGTGCCTGGAGTCGGACAGCGAACACTGAAGCTTTCTTT. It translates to CAWSRTANTEAFF.

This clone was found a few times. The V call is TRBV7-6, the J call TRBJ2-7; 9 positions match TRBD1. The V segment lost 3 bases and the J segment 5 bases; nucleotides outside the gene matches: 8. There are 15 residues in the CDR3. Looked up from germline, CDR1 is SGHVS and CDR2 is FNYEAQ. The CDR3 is CASSFRDRVIDEQYF. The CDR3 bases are TGTGCCAGCAGCTTCCGGGACAGGGTGATCGACGAGCAGTACTTC.

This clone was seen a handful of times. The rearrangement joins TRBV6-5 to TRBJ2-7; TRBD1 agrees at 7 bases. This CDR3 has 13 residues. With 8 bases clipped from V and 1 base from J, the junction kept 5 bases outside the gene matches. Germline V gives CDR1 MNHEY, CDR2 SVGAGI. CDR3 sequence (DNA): TGTGCCAGCCACCGGGGACAGTCCTACGAGCAGTACTTC. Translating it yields CASHRGQSYEQYF.

CDR3 sequence: CASSLSGWETQYF. DNA of the CDR3: TGTGCCAGCAGCTTATCGGGATGGGAGACCCAGTACTTC. The rearrangement links TRBV7-9 to TRBJ2-5; TRBD2 is a possible D gene (5 bases). V was cut by 2 bases and J by 5 bases, with 9 bases left in between. The CDR3 runs 13 residues. Germline V gene data show CDR1 as SEHNR and CDR2 as FQNEAQ (reference sequence).

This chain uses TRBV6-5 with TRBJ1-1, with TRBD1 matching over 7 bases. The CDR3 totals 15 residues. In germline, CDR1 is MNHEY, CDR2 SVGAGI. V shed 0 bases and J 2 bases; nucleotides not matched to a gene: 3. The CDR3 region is CASSYSPGGNTEAFF. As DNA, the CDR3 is TGTGCCAGCAGTTACTCTCCAGGGGGAAACACTGAAGCTTTCTTT.

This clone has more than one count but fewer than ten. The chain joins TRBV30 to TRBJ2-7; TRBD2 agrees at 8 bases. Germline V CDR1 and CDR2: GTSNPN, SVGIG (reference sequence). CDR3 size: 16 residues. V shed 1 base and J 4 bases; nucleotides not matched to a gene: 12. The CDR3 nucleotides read TGTGCCTGGAGTGGGGAAGCGGGAGTACCCTGGTACGAGCAGTACTTC. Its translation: CAWSGEAGVPWYEQYF.

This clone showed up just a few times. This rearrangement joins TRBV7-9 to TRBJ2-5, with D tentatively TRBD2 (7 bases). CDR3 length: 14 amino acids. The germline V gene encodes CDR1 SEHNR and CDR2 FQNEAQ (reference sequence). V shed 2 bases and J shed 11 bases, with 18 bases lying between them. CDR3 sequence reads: CASSLKARGGEQYF. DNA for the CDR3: TGTGCCAGCAGCTTAAAGGCTAGAGGGGGGGAGCAGTACTTC.

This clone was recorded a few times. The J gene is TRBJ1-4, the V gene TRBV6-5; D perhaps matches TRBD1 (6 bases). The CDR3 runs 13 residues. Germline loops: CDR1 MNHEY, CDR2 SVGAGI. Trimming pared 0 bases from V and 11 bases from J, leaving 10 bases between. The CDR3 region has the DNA TGTGCCAGCAGTTACTCGGGAGGGGGTAAACTGTTTTTT. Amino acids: CASSYSGGGKLFF.

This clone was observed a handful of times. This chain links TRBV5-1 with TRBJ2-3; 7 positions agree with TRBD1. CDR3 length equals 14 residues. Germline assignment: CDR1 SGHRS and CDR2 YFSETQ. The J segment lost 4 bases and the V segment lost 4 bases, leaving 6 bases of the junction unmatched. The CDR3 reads CASSEGASADTQYF. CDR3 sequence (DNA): TGCGCCAGCAGCGAGGGGGCGTCGGCAGATACGCAGTATTTT.

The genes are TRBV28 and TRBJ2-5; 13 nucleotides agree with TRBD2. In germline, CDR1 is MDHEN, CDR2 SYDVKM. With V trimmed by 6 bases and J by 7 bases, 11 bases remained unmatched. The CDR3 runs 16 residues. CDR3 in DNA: TGTGCCAGCAGCGACGGACTAGCGGGAGCGATGGTGACCCAGTACTTC. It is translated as CASSDGLAGAMVTQYF.